The clone carrying this T cell receptor beta chain occurred a few times. This specimen comes from a study of T cell clones after liver transplantation. At the level of the study: Apart from a few HCV-positive recipients, transplants were for non-autoimmune, non-viral reasons. Timepoints were pre-transplant, pre-withdrawal, and after withdrawal was completed or failed.

This CDR3 contains 15 residues. The ends lost 1 base at V and 2 bases at J; junction bases unmatched: 4. The germline V gene has CDR1 SGHAT and CDR2 FQDESV (reference sequence). Clones were read by immunoSEQ multiplex PCR, and TCRdb kept only the in-frame ones, dropping some. Of 55,000 to 75,000 clones in the sample, 70% were seen once. This chain uses TRBV11-1 with TRBJ2-5, with 7 nucleotides matching TRBD1. This sample comprised CD4+ T cells from blood, obtained at the approximately 16-month timepoint. The clonotype comes from a human patient who received a liver transplant. Among the T cells, some may be from the graft donor. The CDR3: CASSLGDRLQETQYF. The CDR3 DNA is TGTGCCAGCAGCTTAGGGGACAGATTACAAGAGACCCAGTACTTC.